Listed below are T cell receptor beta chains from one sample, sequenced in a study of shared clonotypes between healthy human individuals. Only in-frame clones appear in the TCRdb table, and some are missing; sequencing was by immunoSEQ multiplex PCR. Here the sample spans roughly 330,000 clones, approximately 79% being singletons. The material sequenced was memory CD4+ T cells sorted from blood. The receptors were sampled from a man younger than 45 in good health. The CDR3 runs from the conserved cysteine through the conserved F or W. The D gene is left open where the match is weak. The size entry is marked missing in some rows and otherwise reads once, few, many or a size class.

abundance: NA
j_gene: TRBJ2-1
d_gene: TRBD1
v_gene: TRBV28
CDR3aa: CASSTQGQSEQFF
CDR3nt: TGTGCCAGCAGTACACAGGGGCAGAGCGAGCAGTTCTTC

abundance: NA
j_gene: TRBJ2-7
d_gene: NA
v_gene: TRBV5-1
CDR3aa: CASSGESYEQYF
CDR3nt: TGCGCCAGCAGCGGAGAGTCCTACGAGCAGTACTTC

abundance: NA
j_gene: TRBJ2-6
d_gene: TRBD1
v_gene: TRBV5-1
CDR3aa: CASSFFSTGLSGANVLTF
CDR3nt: TGCGCCAGCAGCTTTTTCTCGACAGGGTTATCTGGGGCCAACGTCCTGACTTTC

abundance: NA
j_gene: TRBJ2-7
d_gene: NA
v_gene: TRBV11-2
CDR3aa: CASSLDRPTQYEQYF
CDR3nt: TGTGCCAGCAGCTTAGATCGCCCCACACAATACGAGCAGTACTTC

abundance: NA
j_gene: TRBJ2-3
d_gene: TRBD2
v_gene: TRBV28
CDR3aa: CASSLRTTSGNPLTDTQYF
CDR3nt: TGTGCCAGCAGTTTACGGACAACTAGCGGGAATCCACTCACAGATACGCAGTATTTT

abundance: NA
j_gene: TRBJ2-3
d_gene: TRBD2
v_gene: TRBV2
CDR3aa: CASIEGNRRGLATDTQYF
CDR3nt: TGTGCCAGCATCGAGGGTAATCGAAGAGGACTAGCCACAGATACGCAGTATTTT

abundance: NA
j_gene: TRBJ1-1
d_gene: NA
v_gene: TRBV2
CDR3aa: CASITGGGGGIPEAFF
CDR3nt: TGTGCCAGCATCACCGGTGGGGGAGGAGGGATACCTGAAGCTTTCTTT

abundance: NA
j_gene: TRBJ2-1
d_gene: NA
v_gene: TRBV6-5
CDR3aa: CASSPGRGVGQFF
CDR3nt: TGTGCCAGCAGCCCGGGGAGGGGGGTTGGTCAGTTCTTC

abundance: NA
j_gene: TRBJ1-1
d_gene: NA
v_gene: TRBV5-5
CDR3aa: CASSRDLATTYKTEAFF
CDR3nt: TGTGCCAGCAGCCGGGATCTCGCCACGACATATAAAACTGAAGCTTTCTTT

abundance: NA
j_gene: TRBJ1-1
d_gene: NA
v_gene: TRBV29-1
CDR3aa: CSVEKGGNTEAFF
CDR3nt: TGCAGCGTTGAAAAGGGTGGGAACACTGAAGCTTTCTTT

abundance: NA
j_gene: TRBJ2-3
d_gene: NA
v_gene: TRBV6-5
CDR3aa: CASSRRTAATDTQYF
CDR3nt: TGTGCCAGCAGTAGGAGGACAGCGGCCACAGATACGCAGTATTTT

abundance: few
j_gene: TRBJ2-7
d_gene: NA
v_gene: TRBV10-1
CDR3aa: CASSSEGGRF
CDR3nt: TGCGCCAGCAGCTCAGAGGGGGGGCGCTTC

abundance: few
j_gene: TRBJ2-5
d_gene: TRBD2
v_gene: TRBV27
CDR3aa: CASSLFSSGRAGTQYF
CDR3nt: TGTGCCAGCAGTTTATTCTCCAGCGGGAGGGCAGGGACCCAGTACTTC

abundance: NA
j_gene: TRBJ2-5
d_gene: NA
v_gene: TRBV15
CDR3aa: CATKEGSQETQYF
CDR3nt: TGTGCCACGAAAGAAGGGAGTCAAGAGACCCAGTACTTC

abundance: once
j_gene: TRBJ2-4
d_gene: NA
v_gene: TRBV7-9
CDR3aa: CASSLEARQSNIQYF
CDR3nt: TGTGCCAGCAGCTTAGAAGCGCGACAGTCGAACATTCAGTACTTC

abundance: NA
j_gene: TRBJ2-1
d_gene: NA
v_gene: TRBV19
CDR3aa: CASSILSTPGNEQFF
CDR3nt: TGTGCCAGTAGTATACTGAGTACCCCGGGCAATGAGCAGTTCTTC

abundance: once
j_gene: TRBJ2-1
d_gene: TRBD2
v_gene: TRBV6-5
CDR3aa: CASSYSLAGVGNEQFF
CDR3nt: TGTGCCAGCAGTTACTCACTAGCGGGAGTAGGCAATGAGCAGTTCTTC

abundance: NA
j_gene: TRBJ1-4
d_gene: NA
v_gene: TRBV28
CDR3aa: CASSLTTGSEKLFF
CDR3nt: TGTGCCAGCAGTTTAACAACAGGGTCCGAAAAACTGTTTTTT

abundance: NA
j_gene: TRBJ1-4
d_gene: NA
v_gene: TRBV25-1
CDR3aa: CASSETGGAEEKLFF
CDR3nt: TGTGCCAGCAGTGAGACGGGCGGGGCTGAGGAAAAACTGTTTTTT

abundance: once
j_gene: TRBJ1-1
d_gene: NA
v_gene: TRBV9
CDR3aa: CASSPQGAANTEAFF
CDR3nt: TGTGCCAGCAGCCCGCAAGGGGCGGCGAACACTGAAGCTTTCTTT

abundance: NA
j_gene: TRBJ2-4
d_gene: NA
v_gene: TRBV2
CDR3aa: CASISQPVRGNIQYF
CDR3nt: TGTGCCAGCATCTCTCAGCCCGTTCGGGGAAACATTCAGTACTTC

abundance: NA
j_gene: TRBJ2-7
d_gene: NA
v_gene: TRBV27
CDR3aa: CASSYRPPTGSYEQYF
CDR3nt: TGTGCCAGCAGTTACCGTCCCCCCACAGGGAGTTATGAGCAGTACTTC

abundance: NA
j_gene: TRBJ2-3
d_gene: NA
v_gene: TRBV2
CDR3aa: CASSVSSVGGTDTQYF
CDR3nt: TGTGCCAGCAGTGTGAGTAGCGTGGGGGGCACAGATACGCAGTATTTT

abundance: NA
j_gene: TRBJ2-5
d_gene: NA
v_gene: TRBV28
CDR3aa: CASSRQIEETQYF
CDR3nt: TGTGCCAGCAGTCGCCAGATAGAAGAGACCCAGTACTTC

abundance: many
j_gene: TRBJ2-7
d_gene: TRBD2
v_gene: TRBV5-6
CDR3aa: CASSLAGTWAGEQYF
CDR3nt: TGTGCCAGCAGCTTAGCGGGGACTTGGGCAGGCGAGCAGTACTTC

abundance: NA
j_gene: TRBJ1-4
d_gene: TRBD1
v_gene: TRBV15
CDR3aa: CATSRDPGQGNEKLFF
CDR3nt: TGTGCCACCAGCAGAGATCCGGGACAGGGCAATGAAAAACTGTTTTTT

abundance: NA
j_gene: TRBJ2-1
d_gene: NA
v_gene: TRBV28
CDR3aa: CASSLDSYNEQFF
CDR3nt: TGTGCCAGCAGCCTCGACAGCTACAATGAGCAGTTCTTC

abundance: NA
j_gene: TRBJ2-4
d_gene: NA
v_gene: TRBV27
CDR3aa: CASSSTWRNIQYF
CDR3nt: TGTGCCAGCAGTTCCACATGGAGAAACATTCAGTACTTC

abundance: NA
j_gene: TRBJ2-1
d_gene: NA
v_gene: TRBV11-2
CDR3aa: CASSLDGGVNEQFF
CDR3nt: TGTGCCAGCAGCTTGGACGGAGGGGTGAATGAGCAGTTCTTC